This T cell receptor (beta chain) is drawn from a study of cytomegalovirus exposure and HLA in healthy donors. Study at large: Sequencing of 150 million to 200 million T cells in an earlier analysis found 95 million to 120 million unique TCR beta sequences.

The study sampled nominally healthy donors, though unrecorded immune exposures were likely. Both 60 Vbeta primers and 13 Jbeta primers went into the PCR. The repertoire was sequenced with immunoSEQ multiplex PCR; TCRdb's copy has only in-frame clones and lacks some. The sample includes about 150,000 clones, around 85% of them seen just once. This receptor was obtained from a man aged 50 to 60 in good health and CMV-seropositive. Sequenced material: PBMCs.

CDR3 DNA sequence: TGCAGCGTCCCTTCGGCGGGGGGCTACAATGAGCAGTTCTTC. Translated, it gives CSVPSAGGYNEQFF. This rearrangement joins TRBV29-1 to TRBJ2-1, with TRBD2 matching 8 bases. Germline V lookup: CDR1 SQVTM, CDR2 ANQGSEA. With 6 bases clipped from V and 3 bases from J, the junction kept 7 bases outside the gene matches. CDR3 length equals 14 residues.